One and the same sample provided the 9 T cell receptor beta chains below, sequenced in a study of cytomegalovirus exposure and HLA in healthy donors. This PCR relied on a set of 60 Vbeta primers and 13 Jbeta primers. Profiled with immunoSEQ multiplex PCR; TCRdb holds only in-frame clones, not every one. The sample contains some 150,000 clones, about two thirds of which appear only once. Input material: PBMCs. The source is a middle-aged woman in good health and CMV-seronegative.

This chain connects TRBV7-2 to TRBJ2-2; D is unresolved. Germline V CDR1 and CDR2: SGHTA, FQGNSA. The V and J ends lost 1 base and 2 bases respectively, with 8 bases between them. CDR3 size: 15 residues. CDR3 sequence reads: CASSLGQINTGELFF. DNA for the CDR3: TGTGCCAGCAGCTTAGGGCAGATTAACACCGGGGAGCTGTTTTTT.

About this clone: Germline is not matched at one junction end, which may reflect a read error. The rearrangement links TRBV7-9 to TRBJ2-7; TRBD1 matches 11 bases. The germline gives CDR1 SEHNR, CDR2 FQNEAQ (reference sequence). The CDR3 covers 14 residues. The chain's CDR3 is CSSSVGQGAYEQYF. CDR3 nucleotides: TGTTCCAGCAGCGTAGGACAGGGGGCTTACGAGCAGTACTTC.

This chain joins TRBV27 and TRBJ1-1; TRBD1 matches at 10 bases. Germline-derived CDR1 and CDR2 are MNHEY and SMNVEV (reference sequence). The J segment lost 1 base and the V segment lost 0 bases, leaving 5 bases of the junction unmatched. This CDR3 has 17 amino acids. As DNA, the CDR3 is TGTGCCAGCAGTTTATCGAAGGACAGGGGGAGGAACACTGAAGCTTTCTTT. This encodes CASSLSKDRGRNTEAFF.

The chain carries TRBV5-5 and TRBJ1-6; no clear D gene. Germline loops: CDR1 SGHKS, CDR2 YYEKEE (reference sequence). The germline V and J ends were trimmed by 4 bases and 14 bases, with 25 bases remaining between them. The CDR3 has 16 residues. CDR3 protein: CASSPSGWVYQSALHF. CDR3 nucleotides: TGTGCCAGCAGCCCGTCGGGGTGGGTCTACCAGTCGGCCCTCCACTTT.

This clone was detected only a few times. The chain recombines TRBV4-1 with TRBJ1-6, with a possible D match to TRBD1 (6 bases). V shed 4 bases and J shed 6 bases, with 10 bases lying between them. CDR3 length: 14 amino acids. Germline-derived CDR1 and CDR2 are MGHRA and YSYEKL. Written as DNA, the CDR3 is TGCGCCAGCAGCCGAGAAGGGGGTAATTCACCCCTCCACTTT. Translated, it gives CASSREGGNSPLHF.

The V and J genes are TRBV9 and TRBJ2-1; no clear D. Germline V CDR1 and CDR2: SGDLS, YYNGEE. V shed 1 base and J shed 6 bases, with 8 bases lying between them. CDR3 length equals 13 residues. CDR3 sequence: CASSVNPSNEQFF. CDR3 coding DNA: TGTGCCAGCAGCGTAAATCCGTCCAATGAGCAGTTCTTC.

The V call is TRBV30, the J call TRBJ1-5; weak D call: TRBD1 (6 bases). Germline CDR1 is GTSNPN and CDR2 is SVGIG (reference sequence). The CDR3 sequence is 13 residues long. Trimming stripped 2 bases from V and 6 bases from J, with 11 bases between. In DNA, the CDR3 is TGTGCCTGGAGTCCCTCAGGGGTTCAGCCCCAGCATTTT. This translates into CAWSPSGVQPQHF. Combining the CDR3 with reference TRBV30 and TRBJ1-5 gives the whole variable domain SQTIHQWPATLVQPVGSPLSLECTVEGTSNPNLYWYRQAAGRGLQLLFYSVGIGQISSEVPQNLSASRPQDRQFILSSKKLLLSDSGFYLCAWSPSGVQPQHFGDGTRLSIL.

This chain uses TRBV7-6 with TRBJ1-4; D is uncertain. The CDR3 contains 12 residues. Germline assignment: CDR1 SGHVS and CDR2 FNYEAQ. Between the trimmed V and J ends, which lost 3 bases and 12 bases, there was a span of 11 bases. The CDR3 loop reads CASSLPPSELFF. Written as DNA, the CDR3 is TGTGCCAGCAGCTTGCCGCCCTCGGAACTGTTTTTT.

The chain couples TRBV7-2 to TRBJ2-5; 10 bases are a match to TRBD2. The ends lost 5 bases at V and 4 bases at J; junction bases unmatched: 13. The CDR3 has 17 residues. Germline V CDR1 and CDR2: SGHTA, FQGNSA. The CDR3 nucleotides are TGTGCCAGCAGCCCCCGGTGGGGGCTAGCGGGGGCAGAGACCCAGTACTTC. It encodes CASSPRWGLAGAETQYF.